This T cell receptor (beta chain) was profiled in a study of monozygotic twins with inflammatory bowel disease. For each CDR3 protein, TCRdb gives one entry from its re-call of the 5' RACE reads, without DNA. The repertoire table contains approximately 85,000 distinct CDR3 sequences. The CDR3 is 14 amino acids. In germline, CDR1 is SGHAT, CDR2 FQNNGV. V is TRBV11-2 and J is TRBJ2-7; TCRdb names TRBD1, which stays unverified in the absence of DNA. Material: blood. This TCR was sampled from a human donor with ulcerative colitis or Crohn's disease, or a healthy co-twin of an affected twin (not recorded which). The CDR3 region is CASSLGRFYYEQYF.